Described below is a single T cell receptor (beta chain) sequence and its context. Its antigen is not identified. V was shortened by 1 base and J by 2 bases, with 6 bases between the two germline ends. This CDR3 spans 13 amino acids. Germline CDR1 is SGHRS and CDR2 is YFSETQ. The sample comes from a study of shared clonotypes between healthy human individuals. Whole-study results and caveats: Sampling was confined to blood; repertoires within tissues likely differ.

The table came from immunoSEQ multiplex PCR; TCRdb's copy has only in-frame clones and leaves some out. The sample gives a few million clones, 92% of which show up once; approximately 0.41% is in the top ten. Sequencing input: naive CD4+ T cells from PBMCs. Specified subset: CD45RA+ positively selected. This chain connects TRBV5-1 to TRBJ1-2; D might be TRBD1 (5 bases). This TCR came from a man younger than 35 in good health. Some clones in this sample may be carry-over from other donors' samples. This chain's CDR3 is CASSLRDNYGYTF. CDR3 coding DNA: TGCGCCAGCAGCTTGAGGGACAACTATGGCTACACCTTC. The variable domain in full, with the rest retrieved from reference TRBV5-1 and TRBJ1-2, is KAGVTQTPRYLIKTRGQQVTLSCSPISGHRSVSWYQQTPGQGLQFLFEYFSETQRNKGNFPGRFSGRQFSNSRSEMNVSTLELGDSALYLCASSLRDNYGYTFGSGTRLTVV.